This T cell receptor (beta chain) was observed in a study of cytomegalovirus exposure and HLA in healthy donors. Study-level findings and limits: As a later analysis revealed, the rate of TCR association differed by HLA locus, with DRB1 most and HLA-C fewest.

Vbeta (60) and Jbeta (13) primers were used in the PCR. Using immunoSEQ multiplex PCR, the repertoire was profiled, and TCRdb retains in-frame clones only, with some absent. The data contain more than 85,000 clones, roughly 79% of them seen just once; the ten biggest clones take up roughly 2%. On this clone: Antigen unknown.

This CDR3 has 11 amino acids. Germline V CDR1 and CDR2: SGHTA, FQGNSA. The V end lost 4 bases, the J end lost 7 bases, and 7 bases lay between the germline ends. The source material was PBMCs. This TCR was recovered from a man aged 35-49 years in good health and CMV-seronegative. This chain links TRBV7-2 with TRBJ2-5, with unresolved D. CDR3 amino acids: CASSSGGTQYF. Here the CDR3 DNA reads TGTGCCAGCAGCTCTGGCGGGACCCAGTACTTC.